These T cell receptor beta chains were read from a single sample in a study of cytomegalovirus exposure and HLA in healthy donors. The repertoire was sequenced with immunoSEQ multiplex PCR; TCRdb's copy has only in-frame clones and lacks some. The top ten clones hold about 2% of a sample with roughly 120,000 clones, more than 75% of them seen once. Sequenced material: PBMCs. These receptors all come from a woman aged 25 to 39 in good health and CMV-seronegative. The CDR3 runs from the conserved cysteine through the conserved F or W. Each record gives: D gene, V gene, J gene, clone size, CDR3 protein, CDR3 DNA. A D gene is named only where the DNA matches it firmly. Size tells how often a clone was seen (once, few, many) or the class of an expanded clone, and some rows leave it out.

TRBD1	TRBV11-3	TRBJ2-7	-	CASSNGQGYEQYF	TGTGCCAGCAGTAATGGACAGGGCTACGAGCAGTACTTC
-	TRBV30	TRBJ1-3	-	CAWSRGGLSGNTIYF	TGTGCCTGGAGTCGGGGGGGACTCTCTGGAAACACCATATATTTT
-	TRBV30	TRBJ1-2	-	CAWRDPGQFSYTF	TGTGCCTGGAGGGACCCCGGACAGTTTAGCTACACCTTC
-	TRBV7-2	TRBJ1-6	-	CASRELQGANSPLHF	TGTGCCAGCAGGGAGTTACAGGGTGCAAATTCACCCCTCCACTTT
TRBD2	TRBV7-2	TRBJ2-3	-	CASSLAGTSGGIDTQYF	TGTGCCAGCAGCTTAGCGGGGACTAGCGGGGGAATAGATACGCAGTATTTT
TRBD1	TRBV11-3	TRBJ2-3	-	CASSLDRPRDRGIADTQYF	TGTGCCAGCAGCTTAGATCGCCCCCGGGACAGGGGGATCGCAGATACGCAGTATTTT
-	TRBV7-9	TRBJ2-1	-	CASRAKGGDEQFF	TGTGCCAGCAGGGCAAAAGGAGGGGATGAGCAGTTCTTC
-	TRBV7-9	TRBJ1-1	-	CASSLGENTEAFF	TGTGCCAGCAGCTTAGGAGAGAACACTGAAGCTTTCTTT
-	TRBV19	TRBJ1-2	-	CASSMPQSGGYTF	TGTGCCAGTAGTATGCCCCAGTCGGGTGGCTACACCTTC
-	TRBV27	TRBJ2-3	-	CASTPPFPVSVFTDTQYF	TGTGCCAGCACCCCACCATTTCCAGTGTCAGTATTCACAGATACGCAGTATTTT
TRBD2	TRBV9	TRBJ2-2	-	CASSPFWAGEDTGELFF	TGTGCCAGCAGCCCCTTTTGGGCGGGGGAAGACACCGGGGAGCTGTTTTTT
-	TRBV11-2	TRBJ1-2	-	CASSLGGEGGYGYTF	TGTGCCAGCAGCTTAGGGGGGGAGGGAGGATATGGCTACACCTTC
-	TRBV6-6	TRBJ2-7	-	CASSYLTAYEQYF	TGTGCCAGCAGTTACTTGACAGCCTACGAGCAGTACTTC
-	TRBV5-1	TRBJ2-6	once	CASSFEHSGANVLTF	TGCGCCAGCAGCTTTGAGCACTCTGGGGCCAACGTCCTGACTTTC
-	TRBV9	TRBJ2-7	-	CASSVGDKVYEQYF	TGTGCCAGCAGCGTAGGGGACAAGGTCTACGAGCAGTACTTC
-	TRBV12-5	TRBJ2-7	-	CASGPDRYYEQYF	TGTGCTAGTGGCCCGGACAGATACTACGAGCAGTACTTC
-	TRBV19	TRBJ1-5	-	CASSVVGDNQPQHF	TGTGCCAGTAGCGTAGTAGGAGATAATCAGCCCCAGCATTTT
TRBD2	TRBV6-5	TRBJ2-3	-	CASSIAGGRTDTQYF	TGTGCCAGCAGTATAGCGGGGGGGAGGACAGATACGCAGTATTTT
-	TRBV5-6	TRBJ1-5	-	CASTIQGNQPQHF	TGTGCCAGCACCATACAGGGAAATCAGCCCCAGCATTTT
-	TRBV19	TRBJ1-6	-	CASSINIGTSNSPLHF	TGTGCCAGTAGTATAAACATCGGGACAAGCAATTCACCCCTCCACTTT
TRBD1	TRBV27	TRBJ2-7	-	CASGPRDRPLGEQYF	TGTGCCAGCGGTCCCCGGGACAGACCTCTGGGCGAGCAGTACTTC
-	TRBV19	TRBJ2-2	few	CASSARLGTGELFF	TGTGCCAGTAGTGCCAGACTTGGCACCGGGGAGCTGTTTTTT
TRBD1	TRBV9	TRBJ1-6	-	CASSPLGQGTYNSPLHF	TGTGCCAGCAGCCCCTTGGGACAGGGTACCTATAATTCACCCCTCCACTTT
TRBD1	TRBV11-2	TRBJ2-6	-	CASTGTGNSGANVLTF	TGTGCCTCAACCGGGACAGGGAATTCTGGGGCCAACGTCCTGACTTTC
TRBD1	TRBV7-6	TRBJ1-3	-	CASSPRGGQGASGNTIYF	TGTGCCAGCAGCCCCAGGGGTGGGCAGGGGGCAAGTGGAAACACCATATATTTT
-	TRBV30	TRBJ2-7	-	CAWSATGSSEQYF	TGTGCCTGGAGTGCGACAGGCTCGAGCGAGCAGTACTTC
-	TRBV2	TRBJ1-1	-	CASSERQSEAFF	TGTGCCAGCAGTGAACGACAGAGTGAAGCTTTCTTT
-	TRBV6-5	TRBJ1-2	-	CASSPGKPGLYGYTF	TGTGCCAGCAGCCCCGGGAAGCCAGGACTTTATGGCTACACCTTC
-	TRBV7-2	TRBJ2-5	-	CASSRLLRETQYF	TGTGCCAGCAGCCGACTGCTGCGGGAGACCCAGTACTTC
TRBD1	TRBV2	TRBJ1-1	-	CASSARDSGKAEAFF	TGTGCCAGCAGCGCCAGGGACAGTGGGAAAGCTGAAGCTTTCTTT
TRBD1	TRBV5-1	TRBJ2-7	-	CASSLAANRGIGYEQYF	TGCGCCAGCAGCTTGGCCGCCAACAGGGGCATCGGCTACGAGCAGTACTTC
TRBD1	TRBV7-8	TRBJ2-2	-	CASSLYSGTGIRNTGELFF	TGTGCCAGCAGCTTATACTCCGGGACAGGGATCCGGAACACCGGGGAGCTGTTTTTT
TRBD1	TRBV27	TRBJ1-4	-	CASSFRQGVYEKLFF	TGTGCCAGCAGTTTCCGACAGGGAGTATATGAAAAACTGTTTTTT
TRBD2	TRBV6-5	TRBJ2-1	-	CAVGGGISYNEQFF	TGTGCCGTGGGGGGGGGAATCTCCTACAATGAGCAGTTCTTC
-	TRBV7-9	TRBJ2-7	-	CASSERGGEQYF	TGTGCCAGCAGCGAGAGGGGGGGCGAGCAGTACTTC
-	TRBV28	TRBJ1-4	-	CASSSGEGVLREKLFF	TGTGCCAGCAGTTCCGGCGAGGGTGTACTAAGGGAAAAACTGTTTTTT
TRBD2	TRBV6-5	TRBJ2-7	-	CATTIMAGAYEQYF	TGTGCCACTACGATTATGGCGGGGGCCTACGAGCAGTACTTC
TRBD2	TRBV19	TRBJ2-2	few	CASTGLAGTGELFF	TGTGCCAGTACTGGACTAGCGGGCACCGGGGAGCTGTTTTTT
-	TRBV27	TRBJ1-1	few	CASSFGGINTEAFF	TGTGCCAGCAGTTTCGGGGGGATAAACACTGAAGCTTTCTTT
-	TRBV6-5	TRBJ1-2	-	CASSYSTRDYGYTF	TGTGCCAGCAGTTACTCAACCAGGGACTATGGCTACACCTTC
-	TRBV5-4	TRBJ1-2	-	CASSRSPGRDYGYTF	TGTGCCAGCAGCCGTTCCCCAGGGCGGGATTATGGCTACACCTTC
TRBD2	TRBV7-6	TRBJ2-1	-	CASSATSGGGYNEQFF	TGTGCCAGCAGCGCCACTAGCGGGGGGGGTTACAATGAGCAGTTCTTC
-	TRBV7-9	TRBJ2-1	-	CASSSDVTYNEQFF	TGTGCCAGCAGCTCAGATGTCACCTACAATGAGCAGTTCTTC
-	TRBV11-2	TRBJ1-3	-	CASSLVQAGNTIYF	TGTGCCAGCAGCTTAGTCCAGGCAGGAAACACCATATATTTT
TRBD1	TRBV7-3	TRBJ2-2	-	CASSLTGGVGELFF	TGTGCCAGCAGCCTGACAGGGGGCGTCGGGGAGCTGTTTTTT
TRBD1	TRBV11-2	TRBJ2-2	-	CASSTTGGFTGELFF	TGTGCCAGCAGCACGACAGGGGGCTTCACCGGGGAGCTGTTTTTT
TRBD1	TRBV18	TRBJ1-2	-	CASSDDRAGGYTF	TGTGCCAGCTCCGATGACAGGGCGGGAGGCTACACCTTC
TRBD1	TRBV2	TRBJ1-5	-	CASSVLTGGNQPQHF	TGTGCCAGCAGTGTCCTGACAGGGGGGAATCAGCCCCAGCATTTT
TRBD2	TRBV7-6	TRBJ2-1	-	CASSLVSGGDRGEQFF	TGTGCCAGCAGCTTAGTTAGCGGGGGGGATCGAGGTGAGCAGTTCTTC
TRBD1	TRBV2	TRBJ1-1	-	CASSFDRGLTEAFF	TGTGCCAGCAGTTTTGACAGGGGGCTTACTGAAGCTTTCTTT
-	TRBV5-4	TRBJ1-2	-	CASRPRTGLNYGYTF	TGTGCCAGCAGACCTAGAACAGGGTTAAACTATGGCTACACCTTC
-	TRBV6-1	TRBJ1-5	-	CASSGGEPQHF	TGTGCCAGCAGTGGCGGGGAGCCCCAGCATTTT
TRBD2	TRBV5-4	TRBJ2-3	once	CASSLTGGSTDTQYF	TGTGCCAGCAGCTTAACGGGGGGTAGCACAGATACGCAGTATTTT
-	TRBV30	TRBJ1-6	-	CAWAGRVGNSPLHF	TGTGCCTGGGCCGGCCGGGTAGGCAATTCACCCCTCCACTTT
TRBD2	TRBV10-2	TRBJ2-2	-	CASSGTSGVYWFTGELFF	TGCGCCAGCAGTGGCACTAGCGGGGTTTACTGGTTCACCGGGGAGCTGTTTTTT
-	TRBV25-1	TRBJ1-2	-	CASSDLGGAYGYTF	TGTGCCAGCAGTGACCTGGGCGGGGCCTATGGCTACACCTTC
-	TRBV19	TRBJ2-7	-	CASSSRRAYEQYF	TGTGCCAGTAGTTCCCGCAGGGCCTACGAGCAGTACTTC